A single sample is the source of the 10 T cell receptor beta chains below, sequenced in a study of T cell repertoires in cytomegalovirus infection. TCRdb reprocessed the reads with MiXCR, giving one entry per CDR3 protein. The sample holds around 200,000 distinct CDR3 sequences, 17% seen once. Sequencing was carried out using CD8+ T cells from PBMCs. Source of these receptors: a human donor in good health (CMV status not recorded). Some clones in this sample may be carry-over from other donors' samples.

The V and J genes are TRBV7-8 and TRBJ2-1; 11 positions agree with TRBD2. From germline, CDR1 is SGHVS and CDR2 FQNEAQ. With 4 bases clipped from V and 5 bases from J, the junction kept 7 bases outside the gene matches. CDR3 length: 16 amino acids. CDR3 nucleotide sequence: TGTGCCAGCAGCTCTCCTAGCGGGGGGCCCCACAATGAGCAGTTCTTC. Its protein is CASSSPSGGPHNEQFF.

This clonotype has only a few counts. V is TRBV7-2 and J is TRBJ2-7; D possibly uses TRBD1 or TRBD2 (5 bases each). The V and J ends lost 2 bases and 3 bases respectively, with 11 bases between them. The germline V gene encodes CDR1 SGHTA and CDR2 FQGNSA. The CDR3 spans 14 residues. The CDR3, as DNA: TGTGCCAGCAGCTTAATCGGGGACGGCTACGAGCAGTACTTC. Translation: CASSLIGDGYEQYF.

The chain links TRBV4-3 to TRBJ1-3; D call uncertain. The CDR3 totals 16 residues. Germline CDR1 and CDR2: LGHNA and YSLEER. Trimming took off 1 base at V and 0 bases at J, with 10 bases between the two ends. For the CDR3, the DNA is TGCGCCAGCAGCCAAGTCACGACGGCCTCTGGAAACACCATATATTTT. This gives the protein CASSQVTTASGNTIYF.

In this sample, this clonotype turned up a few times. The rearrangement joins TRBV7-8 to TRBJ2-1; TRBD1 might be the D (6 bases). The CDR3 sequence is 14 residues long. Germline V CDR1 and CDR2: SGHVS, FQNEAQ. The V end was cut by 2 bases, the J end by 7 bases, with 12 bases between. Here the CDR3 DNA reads TGTGCCAGCAGCTTAATACCGGGGACAAATGAGCAGTTCTTC. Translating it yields CASSLIPGTNEQFF.

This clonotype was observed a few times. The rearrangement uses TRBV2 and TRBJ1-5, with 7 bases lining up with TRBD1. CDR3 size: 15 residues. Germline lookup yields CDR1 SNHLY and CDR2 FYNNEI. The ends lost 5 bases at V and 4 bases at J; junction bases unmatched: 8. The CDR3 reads CASSRGTVNNQPQHF. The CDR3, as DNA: TGTGCCAGCAGTCGCGGGACAGTGAATAATCAGCCCCAGCATTTT.

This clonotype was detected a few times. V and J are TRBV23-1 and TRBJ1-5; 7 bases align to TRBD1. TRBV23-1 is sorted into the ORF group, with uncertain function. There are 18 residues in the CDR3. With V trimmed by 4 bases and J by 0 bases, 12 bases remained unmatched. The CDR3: CASSRAGQLNPSNQPQHF. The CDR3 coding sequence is TGCGCCAGCAGTCGAGCGGGACAGCTAAACCCTAGCAATCAGCCCCAGCATTTT.

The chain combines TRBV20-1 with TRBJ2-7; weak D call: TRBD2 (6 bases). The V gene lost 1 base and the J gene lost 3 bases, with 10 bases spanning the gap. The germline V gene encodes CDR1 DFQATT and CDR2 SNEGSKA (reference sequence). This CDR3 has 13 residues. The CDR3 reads CSARGRRVYEQYF. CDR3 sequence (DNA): TGCAGTGCTAGAGGCAGGAGGGTCTACGAGCAGTACTTC.

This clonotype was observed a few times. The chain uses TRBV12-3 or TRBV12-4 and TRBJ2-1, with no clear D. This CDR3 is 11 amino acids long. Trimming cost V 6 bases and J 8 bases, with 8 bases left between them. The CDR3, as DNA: TGTGCCAGCAGCTCTTCATATGAGCAGTTCTTC. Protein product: CASSSSYEQFF.

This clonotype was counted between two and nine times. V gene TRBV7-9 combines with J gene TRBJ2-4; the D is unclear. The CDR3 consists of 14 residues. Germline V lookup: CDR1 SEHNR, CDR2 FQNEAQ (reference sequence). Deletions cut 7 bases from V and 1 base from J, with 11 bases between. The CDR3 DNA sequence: TGTGCCAGCACCTCCCCACAGGCCAAAAACATTCAGTACTTC. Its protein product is CASTSPQAKNIQYF. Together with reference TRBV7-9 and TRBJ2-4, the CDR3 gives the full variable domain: DTGVSQNPRHKITKRGQNVTFRCDPISEHNRLYWYRQTLGQGPEFLTYFQNEAQLEKSRLLSDRFSAERPKGSFSTLEIQRTEQGDSAMYLCASTSPQAKNIQYFGAGTRLSVL.

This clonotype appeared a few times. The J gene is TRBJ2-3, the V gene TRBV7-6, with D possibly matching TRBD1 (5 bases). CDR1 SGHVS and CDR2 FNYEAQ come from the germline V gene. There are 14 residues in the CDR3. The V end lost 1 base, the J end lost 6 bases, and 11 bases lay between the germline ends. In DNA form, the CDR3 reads TGTGCCAGCAGCTTAGAGGTCTGGGGCGATACGCAGTATTTT. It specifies CASSLEVWGDTQYF.